This is a list of T cell receptor beta chains from one sample in a study of OX40 agonist ivuxolimab in advanced cancers. Some clones are missing from TCRdb's copy, which holds only in-frame ones; the method was immunoSEQ multiplex PCR. The sample shows 65,000 to 85,000 clones, 70% to 90% of them seen only once. Source: CD4+ or CD8+ T cells sorted from blood, taken in a trial of the OX40 agonist ivuxolimab. These receptor sequences come from an adult with an advanced solid tumor such as melanoma, head and neck, liver or kidney cancer. Both conserved end residues are part of each CDR3. D genes are given only for firm matches.

v_call	d_call	j_call	cdr3_nt	cdr3_aa
TRBV5-1	-	TRBJ1-6	TGCGCCAGCAGCTTGCGGAGTAGCTCCTATAATTCACCCCTCCACTTT	CASSLRSSSYNSPLHF
TRBV2	-	TRBJ1-1	TGTGCCAGCATCTTGCAGGGAGGGGTAACTGAAGCTTTCTTT	CASILQGGVTEAFF
TRBV5-1	-	TRBJ2-3	TGCGCCAGCTCGCTCGTAGGGTACACAGATACGCAGTATTTT	CASSLVGYTDTQYF
TRBV18	-	TRBJ2-1	TGTGCCAGCTCACCACGTAGAGATGAGCAGTTCTTC	CASSPRRDEQFF
TRBV5-6	TRBD2	TRBJ2-5	TGTGCCAGCACAATAATAGCGGGGGGGGGCGAGACCCAGTACTTC	CASTIIAGGGETQYF
TRBV28	-	TRBJ1-6	TGTGCCAGCAGTGCGCAGAGCTCCTATAATTCACCCCTCCACTTT	CASSAQSSYNSPLHF
TRBV10-3	-	TRBJ2-1	TGTGCCATCAGTGTGGAGCAGGGCTCCTACAATGAGCAGTTCTTC	CAISVEQGSYNEQFF
TRBV28	-	TRBJ1-2	TGTGCCAGCAGTTTATCGACAGGCCGGTATGGCACCTTC	CASSLSTGRYGTF
TRBV6-5	TRBD1	TRBJ2-5	TGTGCCAGCGGACAGGGGAGGAACCAAGAGACCCAGTACTTC	CASGQGRNQETQYF
TRBV19	-	TRBJ2-7	TGTGCCAGTAGTATTAGGTCTGCAGGGGTTGGCTCCCGCTACGAGCAGTACTTC	CASSIRSAGVGSRYEQYF
TRBV2	TRBD1	TRBJ1-4	TGTGCCAGCAGTCGGGGGACAGGGAGAAGGGAAAAACTGTTTTTT	CASSRGTGRREKLFF